Listed here is a single TCR beta chain. This specimen belongs to a study of OX40 agonist ivuxolimab in advanced cancers. The V and J ends lost 3 bases and 7 bases, in that order; junction bases with no gene match: 11. The CDR3 is 15 amino acids. Looked up from germline, CDR1 is SGHRS and CDR2 is YFSETQ. The data were produced by immunoSEQ multiplex PCR, yet TCRdb's version contains in-frame clones alone and is incomplete. The sample shows 84,000 or so clones, about 89% of them seen only once. The sequence was collected from an adult with an advanced solid tumor such as melanoma, head and neck, liver or kidney cancer. Specimen: CD4+ or CD8+ T cells sorted from blood, collected in a trial of the OX40 agonist ivuxolimab. V gene TRBV5-1 combines with J gene TRBJ2-7; the match to TRBD1 covers 9 bases. The CDR3 spells CASSSGQGRSGEQYF. In nucleotides, the CDR3 is TGCGCCAGCAGCTCAGGACAGGGGCGGTCGGGAGAGCAGTACTTC.